These 11 T cell receptor beta chains originate from one sample sequenced in a study of T cell responses to AZD1222 COVID-19 vaccine. Some clones are missing from TCRdb's copy, which holds only in-frame ones; the method was immunoSEQ multiplex PCR. The table records 96,000 or so clones, 90% of them present only once. Here the sequenced sample was peripheral blood, taken on day 0 of AZD1222 vaccination. These receptors came from an adult in good health.

The genes are TRBV19 and TRBJ2-7, with D possibly matching TRBD1 (6 bases). V was trimmed by 0 bases and J by 6 bases, leaving 12 bases between them. This CDR3 is 14 amino acids long. The germline V gene encodes CDR1 LNHDA and CDR2 SQIVND (reference sequence). The CDR3 bases are TGTGCCAGTAGTATAGATGGGACATCTCTCGAGCAGTACTTC. It is translated as CASSIDGTSLEQYF.

A note on this clone: Compared with germline, one end of the junction differs, possibly owing to a read error. V is TRBV7-7 and J is TRBJ2-1, with a tentative D call TRBD1 (8 bases). Germline V lookup: CDR1 SSHAT, CDR2 FNYEAQ (reference sequence). The CDR3 runs 14 residues. This chain's CDR3 is CASSLDRGGNEQFF. The CDR3 region has the DNA TGTGCTAGCAGCTTAGACAGGGGAGGGAATGAGCAGTTCTTC.

V is TRBV15 and J is TRBJ2-5; no clear D gene. The CDR3 consists of 14 residues. Trimming took off 1 base at V and 2 bases at J, with 8 bases between the two ends. The germline V gene has CDR1 LNHNV and CDR2 YYDKDF (reference sequence). The CDR3 bases are TGTGCCACCAGCAGAGTCCTGGATCAAGAGACCCAGTACTTC. The encoded protein is CATSRVLDQETQYF. The full variable domain, its missing parts supplied by reference TRBV15 and TRBJ2-5, is DAMVIQNPRYQVTQFGKPVTLSCSQTLNHNVMYWYQQKSSQAPKLLFHYYDKDFNNEADTPDNFQSRRPNTSFCFLDIRSPGLGDTAMYLCATSRVLDQETQYFGPGTRLLVL.

This sequence joins TRBV12-3 or TRBV12-4 and TRBJ2-7, with a possible D match to TRBD2 (6 bases). The V and J ends lost 1 base and 6 bases respectively, with 10 bases between them. The CDR3 sequence is 13 residues long. The DNA for the CDR3 is TGTGCCAGCAGTTTAGGGAGGGCCTCCGAGCAGTACTTC. Translating it yields CASSLGRASEQYF.

The chain uses TRBV11-2 and TRBJ2-5, with 7 bases matching TRBD2. V trimming: 1 base; J trimming: 4 bases; junction bases outside the gene matches: 3. The germline CDR1 and CDR2 sequences are SGHAT and FQNNGV. The CDR3 has 14 amino acids. The CDR3 nucleotides are TGTGCCAGCAGCTTAGGACGGACTAGAGAGACCCAGTACTTC. It specifies CASSLGRTRETQYF.

In this sample, this clone turned up once. This chain joins TRBV2 and TRBJ2-7; 10 bases match TRBD1. CDR1 is SNHLY and CDR2 is FYNNEI in the germline V gene. CDR3 length equals 15 residues. V lost 4 bases to trimming and J lost 3 bases; unmatched junction nucleotides: 6. The CDR3 loop is CASSGRGQGNYEQYF. Here the CDR3 DNA reads TGTGCCAGCAGTGGGAGGGGACAGGGGAACTACGAGCAGTACTTC.

The CDR3 DNA sequence: TGCGCCAGCAGCCAAGAGGGGACAGGGGCCCACGGGGGCTACACCTTC. It yields the protein CASSQEGTGAHGGYTF. The chain employs TRBV4-3 and TRBJ1-2; 10 bases align to TRBD1. The junction had 9 bases not matched to a gene; V was cut back by 0 bases and J by 8 bases. CDR3 size: 16 residues. Germline CDR1 and CDR2: LGHNA and YSLEER.

The chain couples TRBV9 to TRBJ1-1; no clear D. Germline CDR1 is SGDLS and CDR2 is YYNGEE. Trimming left V 4 bases short and J 1 base short, with 11 bases between. This CDR3 region has 14 residues. As DNA, the CDR3 is TGTGCCAGCAGCCCAGCCGGCCAGAACACTGAAGCTTTCTTT. Protein: CASSPAGQNTEAFF.

V is TRBV20-1 and J is TRBJ1-5, with no clear D. The germline gives CDR1 DFQATT, CDR2 SNEGSKA (reference sequence). Deletions cut 3 bases from V and 1 base from J, with 22 bases between. The CDR3 extends over 18 amino acids. Here the CDR3 reads CSASDVRAVIRSNQPQHF. In DNA form, the CDR3 reads TGCAGTGCTAGTGACGTCCGGGCCGTAATTCGGAGCAATCAGCCCCAGCATTTT.

The chain carries TRBV6-4 and TRBJ2-2; 10 bases map to TRBD2. Trimming removed 0 bases from V and 6 bases from J; junction bases left unmatched: 1. In germline, CDR1 is MRHNA, CDR2 SNTAGT. This CDR3 has 15 amino acids. CDR3 DNA: TGTGCCAGCAGTGACTCAGCGGGAGGGCCCGGGGAGCTGTTTTTT. It encodes CASSDSAGGPGELFF.

The rearrangement links TRBV7-2 to TRBJ2-3; 11 bases agree with TRBD2. The length of the CDR3 is 17 residues. CDR1 and CDR2 from the germline V gene are SGHTA and FQGNSA. V was clipped by 5 bases and J by 4 bases; unmatched bases: 11. The CDR3: CASSRSLAGGGADTQYF. CDR3 bases: TGTGCCAGCAGCCGCAGCCTAGCGGGAGGCGGGGCAGATACGCAGTATTTT.